The 27 T cell receptor beta chains given below trace back to one sample, sequenced in a study of cytomegalovirus exposure and HLA in healthy donors. PCR was performed using 60 Vbeta and 13 Jbeta primers. Data came from immunoSEQ multiplex PCR; TCRdb stores just in-frame clones and leaves some out. The sample contains fewer than 180,000 clones, about three fifths of which appear only once. Material: PBMCs. The receptor set was obtained from a woman aged 55-70 years in good health and CMV-seropositive.

As DNA, the CDR3 is TGTGCCAGCAGGCCTCCGACTAGCGGGAGGGACGAGCAGTACTTC. It codes for CASRPPTSGRDEQYF. This chain joins TRBV7-2 and TRBJ2-7, with 14 positions matching TRBD2. The CDR3 covers 15 residues. In germline, CDR1 is SGHTA, CDR2 FQGNSA. Trimming cost V 6 bases and J 5 bases; bases outside gene matches: 6. The complete variable domain, with remaining parts taken from reference TRBV7-2 and TRBJ2-7, reads GAGVSQSPSNKVTEKGKDVELRCDPISGHTALYWYRQSLGQGLEFLIYFQGNSAPDKSGLPSDRFSAERTGGSVSTLTIQRTQQEDSAVYLCASRPPTSGRDEQYFGPGTRLTVT.

The CDR3 coding sequence is TGTGCCAGCTCCGCACAGGTAAAAGACACTGAAGCTTTCTTT. Protein sequence: CASSAQVKDTEAFF. This chain connects TRBV18 to TRBJ1-1; D possibly corresponds to TRBD1 (5 bases). V was shortened by 6 bases and J by 3 bases, with 14 bases between the two germline ends. Germline V CDR1 and CDR2: KGHSH, LQKENI. The CDR3 is made up of 14 amino acids.

This clone was seen only once. The V gene is TRBV5-1, the J gene TRBJ2-5; 10 bases line up with TRBD2. The germline V gene encodes CDR1 SGHRS and CDR2 YFSETQ. CDR3 length equals 17 residues. J gave up 2 bases and V 2 bases, and 9 bases lay outside the gene matches. The chain's CDR3 is CASSLVIAGGLQETQYF. Here the CDR3 DNA reads TGCGCCAGCAGCTTAGTGATAGCGGGAGGCTTACAAGAGACCCAGTACTTC.

This clone was detected only a few times. V is TRBV28 and J is TRBJ2-1, with 15 bases identical to TRBD2. The CDR3 is 16 amino acids. Germline trimming cut 5 bases from V and 9 bases from J; bases unmatched to any gene: 8. Looked up from germline, CDR1 is MDHEN and CDR2 is SYDVKM. CDR3 sequence reads: CASSPGLAGGGGEQFF. DNA of the CDR3: TGTGCCAGCAGTCCCGGACTAGCGGGAGGGGGTGGTGAGCAGTTCTTC.

This chain links TRBV7-9 with TRBJ2-1, with D perhaps matching TRBD1 (5 bases). V shed 4 bases and J shed 0 bases, with 13 bases lying between them. Per germline, CDR1 SEHNR and CDR2 FQNEAQ (reference sequence). The CDR3 covers 16 residues. The DNA of the CDR3 is TGTGCCAGCAGCTGGACACGCCAGAGCTCCTACAATGAGCAGTTCTTC. Protein product: CASSWTRQSSYNEQFF.

This clone was seen only once. The V call is TRBV15, the J call TRBJ2-5, with a possible D match to TRBD1 (6 bases). The last part of the DNA fits TRBJ2-7 better; the J call may be wrong. The CDR3 sequence is 14 residues long. Germline loops: CDR1 LNHNV, CDR2 YYDKDF (reference sequence). CDR3 in amino acids: CATSREGGSYEQYF. In DNA, the CDR3 is TGTGCCACCAGCAGAGAAGGGGGCTCCTACGAGCAGTACTTC.

The V and J genes are TRBV5-6 and TRBJ2-2; 8 nucleotides align to TRBD1. V gave up 1 base and J gave up 3 bases; unmatched junction bases: 5. CDR3 length: 16 amino acids. Per germline, CDR1 SGHDT and CDR2 YYEEEE. CDR3 in amino acids: CASSLTGTGYTGELFF. CDR3 DNA sequence: TGTGCCAGCAGCTTGACAGGGACAGGTTACACCGGGGAGCTGTTTTTT.

This chain connects TRBV10-1 to TRBJ2-3, with 10 bases matching TRBD2. The germline CDR1 and CDR2 sequences are WNHNN and SYGVQD (reference sequence). The V and J ends lost 6 bases and 2 bases, in that order; junction bases with no gene match: 8. There are 16 residues in the CDR3. CDR3 DNA: TGCGCCAGCAGCGGGTCTAGCGGGAGTTCCACAGATACGCAGTATTTT. Translating gives CASSGSSGSSTDTQYF.

V usage is TRBV6-5 and J usage is TRBJ1-6, with 7 bases fitting TRBD1. CDR1 and CDR2 from the germline V gene are MNHEY and SVGAGI. The V and J ends lost 8 bases and 10 bases, in that order; junction bases with no gene match: 11. The CDR3 contains 14 residues. CDR3 amino acids: CASGRQGSGSPLHF. CDR3 bases: TGTGCCAGCGGGAGACAGGGATCAGGGTCACCCCTCCACTTT.

The chain uses TRBV28 and TRBJ1-3; D is perhaps TRBD1 (5 bases). The V gene lost 6 bases and the J gene lost 4 bases, with 13 bases spanning the gap. There are 14 residues in the CDR3. In germline, CDR1 is MDHEN, CDR2 SYDVKM. CDR3 in amino acids: CASSARVEGNTIYF. The CDR3 DNA is TGTGCCAGCAGCGCCAGGGTGGAGGGAAACACCATATATTTT. The variable domain in full, completed from reference TRBV28 and TRBJ1-3, reads DVKVTQSSRYLVKRTGEKVFLECVQDMDHENMFWYRQDPGLGLRLIYFSYDVKMKEKGDIPEGYSVSREKKERFSLILESASTNQTSMYLCASSARVEGNTIYFGEGSWLTVV.

This clone was recorded a few times. The rearrangement links TRBV15 to TRBJ1-2; the D gene is possibly TRBD1 (6 bases). Germline CDR1 LNHNV, CDR2 YYDKDF (reference sequence). The CDR3 runs to 14 residues. Trimming cost V 4 bases and J 0 bases, with 9 bases left between them. The DNA for the CDR3 is TGTGCCACCAGCATCAGGGGAACTAACTATGGCTACACCTTC. It codes for CATSIRGTNYGYTF.

This clone has just a few counts. This CDR3 reads CASSRLDSCEQYF. The CDR3 region has the DNA TGTGCCAGCAGCAGATTGGACAGCTGCGAGCAGTACTTC. This rearrangement joins TRBV21-1 to TRBJ2-7; the table's TRBD1 call for D was not verified on the DNA. TRBV21-1 is a listed pseudogene. This CDR3 has 13 residues.

This clone was seen only a few times. This chain connects TRBV19 to TRBJ2-2, with TRBD2 identical over 8 bases. Germline values: CDR1 LNHDA, CDR2 SQIVND (reference sequence). This CDR3 is built from 16 residues. The trim removed 0 bases at V and 5 bases at J, leaving 5 bases unmatched. The CDR3 coding sequence is TGTGCCAGTAGTATAGAAGGGACTAGATGGACCGGGGAGCTGTTTTTT. Translated, it gives CASSIEGTRWTGELFF.

This chain joins TRBV10-2 and TRBJ2-1; 8 positions match TRBD1. The ends lost 0 bases at V and 4 bases at J; junction bases unmatched: 8. This CDR3 is 17 amino acids long. Germline V gene lookup returns CDR1 WSHSY and CDR2 SAAADI. The CDR3 spells CASSESWQGATYNEQFF. CDR3 in DNA: TGCGCCAGCAGTGAGTCGTGGCAGGGGGCAACTTACAATGAGCAGTTCTTC.

The chain recombines TRBV28 with TRBJ1-2, with TRBD1 identical over 9 bases. J gave up 5 bases and V 3 bases, and 4 bases lay outside the gene matches. There are 14 residues in the CDR3. The germline V gene encodes CDR1 MDHEN and CDR2 SYDVKM. The DNA for the CDR3 is TGTGCCAGCAGTTTTCCTGGGACAGGGTATGGCTACACCTTC. It translates to CASSFPGTGYGYTF.

This clone was recorded at least ten times. V usage is TRBV13 and J usage is TRBJ1-1; 8 bases map to TRBD1. CDR3 length: 16 amino acids. From germline, CDR1 is PRHDT and CDR2 FYEKMQ (reference sequence). V lost 5 bases and J lost 0; bases outside the gene matches: 8. DNA of the CDR3: TGTGCCAGCAGCGATGGGACAGGATTCATGAACACTGAAGCTTTCTTT. This sequence encodes CASSDGTGFMNTEAFF.

V usage is TRBV28 and J usage is TRBJ2-3, with no clear D. Germline values: CDR1 MDHEN, CDR2 SYDVKM. There are 14 residues in the CDR3. Trimming removed 6 bases from V and 3 bases from J, with 13 bases in between. Written as DNA, the CDR3 is TGTGCCAGCAGCCCCCCCCTCTTGACAGATACGCAGTATTTT. As protein: CASSPPLLTDTQYF.

The V and J genes are TRBV28 and TRBJ1-5, with unresolved D. The V and J ends lost 3 bases and 7 bases respectively, with 13 bases between them. In germline, CDR1 is MDHEN, CDR2 SYDVKM. The CDR3 length is 14 residues. The CDR3: CASSLVQDGQPQHF. The CDR3 DNA reads TGTGCCAGCAGTTTGGTGCAGGATGGACAGCCCCAGCATTTT.

A few counts support this clone. This chain uses TRBV6-5 with TRBJ1-1; TRBD1 might be the D (5 bases). Trimming pared 6 bases from V and 7 bases from J, leaving 18 bases between. This CDR3 has 14 amino acids. Germline lookup yields CDR1 MNHEY and CDR2 SVGAGI. The CDR3 reads CASSLDTNHGEAFF. Written as DNA, the CDR3 is TGTGCCAGCAGCCTGGACACCAATCACGGTGAAGCTTTCTTT.

CDR3 amino acids: CASSGAVYEQYF. CDR3 DNA sequence: TGTGCCAGCAGCGGGGCGGTCTACGAGCAGTACTTC. J is TRBJ2-7 and V is TRBV5-8; weak D call: TRBD1 (5 bases). Germline assignment: CDR1 SGHTS and CDR2 YDEGEE. The CDR3 has 12 amino acids. Trimming pared 4 bases from V and 3 bases from J, leaving 8 bases between.

This chain connects TRBV7-2 to TRBJ1-3, with D hard to call. The CDR3 has 11 amino acids. The germline V gene encodes CDR1 SGHTA and CDR2 FQGNSA. The V and J ends lost 4 bases and 7 bases respectively, with 5 bases between them. Here the CDR3 DNA reads TGTGCCAGCAGCTCAGGCAACACCATATATTTT. This sequence encodes CASSSGNTIYF.

This chain links TRBV7-9 with TRBJ2-7; the D gene is possibly TRBD2 (5 bases). V was clipped by 1 base and J by 1 base, with 8 bases between them. The CDR3 is made up of 14 amino acids. Germline V gives CDR1 SEHNR, CDR2 FQNEAQ (reference sequence). CDR3 sequence: CASSLVAGSYEQYF. CDR3 DNA sequence: TGTGCCAGCAGCTTAGTCGCGGGTTCCTACGAGCAGTACTTC.

The genes are TRBV5-1 and TRBJ2-1; 13 nucleotides line up with TRBD2. Germline V CDR1 and CDR2: SGHRS, YFSETQ. The CDR3 is 18 residues long. V shed 0 bases, J shed 4 bases, and the junction held 7 bases outside the gene matches. DNA for the CDR3: TGCGCCAGCAGCTTGGGGGGCCGGACTAGCGGGAGTTACAATGAGCAGTTCTTC. This codes for CASSLGGRTSGSYNEQFF.

The sample holds a few counts of this clone. The CDR3 region is CASSQDETTYNEQFF. The CDR3 bases are TGCGCCAGCAGCCAAGATGAGACTACGTACAATGAGCAGTTCTTC. The rearrangement uses TRBV4-1 and TRBJ2-1, with a tentative D call TRBD2 (5 bases). CDR3 length: 15 amino acids. V was pared by 0 bases and J by 4 bases, with 10 bases between. Germline V gives CDR1 MGHRA, CDR2 YSYEKL.

This clone occurred a few times. The chain uses TRBV10-3 and TRBJ2-1, with TRBD2 matching over 11 bases. The CDR3 has 15 residues. J gave up 6 bases and V 10 bases, and 11 bases lay outside the gene matches. Germline CDR1 reads ENHRY; CDR2 reads SYGVKD. The CDR3 here is CATLTSGSAGNEQFF. The CDR3 nucleotides are TGTGCCACCCTCACTAGCGGGAGTGCGGGCAATGAGCAGTTCTTC.

This rearrangement joins TRBV6-1 to TRBJ1-5, with D maybe TRBD1 (5 bases). The CDR3 has 16 residues. Germline V lookup: CDR1 MNHNS, CDR2 SASEGT. V lost 3 bases and J lost 6, with 18 bases in between. The CDR3 nucleotides read TGTGCCAGCAGTGATGTCAGGGCCCTTACTGCTCAGCCCCAGCATTTT. This translates into CASSDVRALTAQPQHF.

This clone was picked up a small number of times. The chain couples TRBV5-1 to TRBJ2-1; 11 bases match TRBD2. Per germline, CDR1 SGHRS and CDR2 YFSETQ. After removal of 0 bases from V and 0 bases from J, the junction contained 5 bases not matched to a gene. The CDR3 runs to 18 residues. CDR3 DNA: TGCGCCAGCAGCTTGGCCCTAGCGGGAGGATCCTCCTACAATGAGCAGTTCTTC. Encoded protein: CASSLALAGGSSYNEQFF.